These T cell receptor beta chains were read from a single sample in a study of early T cells in non-severe SARS-CoV-2 infection. TCRdb independently ran MiXCR on the 5' RACE reads; one entry per CDR3 protein. This repertoire shows tens of thousands of distinct CDR3 sequences, roughly a sixth found once; its top ten account for under 9%. Here the sequenced sample was whole blood, taken at baseline. The receptors here all came from an adult who was a healthcare worker with PCR-confirmed SARS-CoV-2 infection or an uninfected control (not recorded which). CDR3s include the opening cysteine and the closing phenylalanine or tryptophan. The D gene is left open where the match is weak. The size field is filled for only some rows; it gives once, few, many or a size class.

DNA	CDR3	V	D	J	size
TGTGCCAGCTCGGACACCGGGGAGCTGTTTTTT	CASSDTGELFF	TRBV6-2/TRBV6-3	NA	TRBJ2-2	NA
TGTGCCAGCTCACCGAGTGAAAAACTGTTTTTT	CASSPSEKLFF	TRBV18	NA	TRBJ1-4	few
TGCAGTGCTAGAGAACCGGCGAGCAATGAGCAGTTCTTC	CSAREPASNEQFF	TRBV20-1	NA	TRBJ2-1	few
TGTGCCAGCAGCCATAGGGGGTTGGGGACGGAAGAGACCCAGTACTTC	CASSHRGLGTEETQYF	TRBV7-2	NA	TRBJ2-5	many
TGTGCCAGCAGCTTGGGCGTCGGGAAAAGTGGCACTGAAGCTTTCTTT	CASSLGVGKSGTEAFF	TRBV7-2	NA	TRBJ1-1	few
TGTGCCAGCACGAGCACCCCAGTACTAGGGTCACCCCTCCACTTT	CASTSTPVLGSPLHF	TRBV5-4	NA	TRBJ1-6	few
TGCGCCAGCAGCCAACAGGGGGCAAACACCGGGGAGCTGTTTTTT	CASSQQGANTGELFF	TRBV4-3	TRBD1	TRBJ2-2	few
TGTGCCAGCAGCCAGGGGACAGTTGGTCCTGAAGCTTTCTTT	CASSQGTVGPEAFF	TRBV5-6	TRBD1	TRBJ1-1	few
TGTGCCAGCAGCGTAGGAAGACTAGCGTACAATGAGCAGTTCTTC	CASSVGRLAYNEQFF	TRBV9	TRBD2	TRBJ2-1	few
TGCGCCAGCAGCAACCCCCAGCACAATGAGCAGTTCTTC	CASSNPQHNEQFF	TRBV5-1	NA	TRBJ2-1	many
TGCGCCAGCAGACGAGGGACAGGATCGAGCTCCTACGAGCAGTACTTC	CASRRGTGSSSYEQYF	TRBV5-1	TRBD1	TRBJ2-7	NA
TGTGCCAGCAGTTTCCTTGGGGCCGGGGGCACTGAAGCTTTCTTT	CASSFLGAGGTEAFF	TRBV12-3/TRBV12-4	NA	TRBJ1-1	NA
TGCGCCAGCAGCACCGGACGTGCAGATACGCAGTATTTT	CASSTGRADTQYF	TRBV5-1	NA	TRBJ2-3	few
TGTGCCAGCAGTAGGACAGGGGACTACAATGAGCAGTTCTTC	CASSRTGDYNEQFF	TRBV6-1	TRBD1	TRBJ2-1	many
TGTGCCAGCAGCCGGTCAGGGTACAATGAGCAGTTCTTC	CASSRSGYNEQFF	TRBV5-5	NA	TRBJ2-1	NA
TGTGCCAGCAGTCCCCTTGACAGGCCATATCAGCCCCAGCATTTT	CASSPLDRPYQPQHF	TRBV27	NA	TRBJ1-5	NA
TGCAGTGCTAGTACTGTGCGGTCCTCCTACGAGCAGTACTTC	CSASTVRSSYEQYF	TRBV20-1	NA	TRBJ2-7	NA
TGTGCCAGCAGTCGGGGCTGGGGGAACACTGAAGCTTTCTTT	CASSRGWGNTEAFF	TRBV12-3/TRBV12-4	NA	TRBJ1-1	once
TGTGCCAGCAGCCGGGACAGGGCTTCTTATAAAAAACTGTTTTTT	CASSRDRASYKKLFF	TRBV6-5	TRBD1	TRBJ1-4	NA
TGTGCCAGCAGTGAATTAGTGGCTAGCGGGGGCCGGTACCAAGAGACCCAGTACTTC	CASSELVASGGRYQETQYF	TRBV25-1	TRBD2	TRBJ2-5	few
TGTGCCAGCAGGACACAGGGGCGCTCCTACGAGCAGTACTTC	CASRTQGRSYEQYF	TRBV28	TRBD1	TRBJ2-7	NA
TGTGCCAGCAAAGCGATCCCCGGGACAGAAACGCCCGCCGGCTACACCTTC	CASKAIPGTETPAGYTF	TRBV28	TRBD1	TRBJ1-2	NA
TGTGCCAGCAGCTCAACAGGGAGGCAGTTCTTC	CASSSTGRQFF	TRBV7-9	NA	TRBJ2-1	many
TGTGCCAGCAGTCAGGCCGGTCCTAGGCCCCAGCATTTT	CASSQAGPRPQHF	TRBV28	NA	TRBJ1-5	many
TGTGCCAGCAGCTTAGGGACTTCCACAGATACGCAGTATTTT	CASSLGTSTDTQYF	TRBV7-2	NA	TRBJ2-3	few
TGTGCCAGCAGCTTAGCGCTTAGGGCAGGCGGACTAGCGGGAGATGATCCAGACGAGCAGTACTTC	CASSLALRAGGLAGDDPDEQYF	TRBV7-9	TRBD2	TRBJ2-7	NA
TGTGCCAGCAGGGGGCTGGGCTCCTACGAGCAGTACTTC	CASRGLGSYEQYF	TRBV27	NA	TRBJ2-7	NA
TGTGCCATCAGTGAGTCGACAGGAGCTCCTGAAGGCCGAGAGACCCAGTACTTC	CAISESTGAPEGRETQYF	TRBV10-3	NA	TRBJ2-5	NA
TGTGCCAGCAGCTTCCCAGGGGGCGTTGTATCAGATACGCAGTATTTT	CASSFPGGVVSDTQYF	TRBV5-4	TRBD1	TRBJ2-3	NA
TGTGCCAGCAGACCTCGGGGGCAGCGAGAATCCTACGAGCAGTACTTC	CASRPRGQRESYEQYF	TRBV5-4	NA	TRBJ2-7	NA
TGTGCCAGCAGTAACAGGGTTTACGAGCAGTACTTC	CASSNRVYEQYF	TRBV25-1	NA	TRBJ2-7	few
TGTGCCAGCAGTTATAAGACAGCGAACACCGGGGAGCTGTTTTTT	CASSYKTANTGELFF	TRBV6-6	NA	TRBJ2-2	many
TGTGCCACCAGTCGGACAGGGAGGAACACCGGGGAGCTGTTTTTT	CATSRTGRNTGELFF	TRBV24-1	TRBD1	TRBJ2-2	NA
TGCAGTGCTGAAACGGACCTCAGCACAGATACGCAGTATTTT	CSAETDLSTDTQYF	TRBV20-1	NA	TRBJ2-3	few
TGTGCCATCAGTGAGTACGCGGGGCGCATTGAGCAGTTCTTC	CAISEYAGRIEQFF	TRBV10-3	NA	TRBJ2-1	NA
TGTGCCAGCAGTTTAGGTGGTGGCTACGAGCAGTACTTC	CASSLGGGYEQYF	TRBV7-9	NA	TRBJ2-7	many
TGTGCCAGCAGGCAAAATCTAGGGGTCTACGAGCAGTACTTC	CASRQNLGVYEQYF	TRBV7-2	NA	TRBJ2-7	few
TGTGCCAGCAGCCAAGCAACTAGCGGGGGGTCCGAGCAGTACTTC	CASSQATSGGSEQYF	TRBV4-2	TRBD2	TRBJ2-7	NA
TGTGCCAGCAGCCTACGGACGGAGGCCTACAATGAGCAGTTCTTC	CASSLRTEAYNEQFF	TRBV7-2	NA	TRBJ2-1	few
TGTGCCAGCTCACCACAGACAGCCCGCCAAGAGACCCAGTACTTC	CASSPQTARQETQYF	TRBV18	NA	TRBJ2-5	NA
TGCGCCAGCAGCCTTCAAAGACTGTTGGCCACCGGGGAGCTGTTTTTT	CASSLQRLLATGELFF	TRBV4-3	NA	TRBJ2-2	NA
TGTGCCAGCAGTGAAGCTTGGAAGGGGGATGGCTACACCTTC	CASSEAWKGDGYTF	TRBV6-1	NA	TRBJ1-2	NA